The clone carrying this TCR beta chain appeared a single time. Its antigen is currently unknown. CD45RO-negative, CCR7-selected cells formed the naive CD8 fraction, which excluded terminally differentiated effector memory CD45RA+ cells. The data stem from a study of shared clonotypes between healthy human individuals. At the level of the study: Two female and a few male donors aged 18 to 49 were enrolled. Whole-study findings and limits: Naive subsets generally exceeded memory subsets in estimated richness. Generation probabilities were higher for clonotypes shared across all four sorted-subset donors than for unshared ones. Clonotypes that were shared across several donors made up around 5% of naive CD4 clonotypes.

Germline-derived CDR1 and CDR2 are MGHRA and YSYEKL. The CDR3 length is 15 residues. Trimming removed 1 base from V and 3 bases from J; junction bases left unmatched: 6. Sequenced by immunoSEQ multiplex PCR; TCRdb stores in-frame clones only, minus some. Of about 2,100,000 clones in the sample, under 95% are singletons; the top ten hold under 2%. This receptor was obtained from a young man in good health. Some clones in this sample may be carry-over from other donors' samples. This chain joins TRBV4-1 and TRBJ2-7; 7 positions agree with TRBD2. The material sequenced was naive CD8+ T cells from PBMCs. The DNA for the CDR3 is TGCGCCAGCAGCCAAGTGGGCGGGAGAATCTACGAGCAGTACTTC. It is translated as CASSQVGGRIYEQYF.